The clone carrying this T cell receptor beta chain was seen more than once but under ten times. Its antigen remains unknown. CDR1 and CDR2 (germline): SGHNT, YYREEE (reference sequence). V lost 0 bases and J 8 bases, leaving 17 bases between the germline ends. The CDR3 is 15 residues long. This specimen belongs to a study of vaccination and CD4 T cells after COVID-19. Sequencing of DNA taken from cultured CD4+ T cells relied on the Oncomine TCR Beta short-read assay. TCRdb passed the PCR reads through MiXCR, listing each CDR3 protein once. Altogether roughly 18,000 distinct CDR3 sequences are present, about 53% being singletons, with the ten largest covering 10% to 15%. The treatment: roughly 10-day PBMC culture with coronavirus spike peptide pools or control peptides (ViraFEST assay). Findings and limits, study-wide: When vaccine-specific clones from convalescent patients were examined, 304 of 307 were spike mono-reactive. Only after vaccination were a median about 87% of convalescents' reactive clones seen.

The source of this sequence is a human donor who had recovered from COVID-19. The chain joins TRBV5-4 to TRBJ1-2, with D perhaps TRBD1 (5 bases). The specimen sequenced was CD4+ T cells from blood, cultured in vitro. CDR3 bases: TGTGCCAGCAGCTTGGTTCAGGGTTGGTCGGAAGGCTACACCTTC. Protein product: CASSLVQGWSEGYTF. Based on the CDR3 plus reference TRBV5-4 and TRBJ1-2, the full variable domain is ETGVTQSPTHLIKTRGQQVTLRCSSQSGHNTVSWYQQALGQGPQFIFQYYREEENGRGNFPPRFSGLQFPNYSSELNVNALELDDSALYLCASSLVQGWSEGYTFGSGTRLTVV.